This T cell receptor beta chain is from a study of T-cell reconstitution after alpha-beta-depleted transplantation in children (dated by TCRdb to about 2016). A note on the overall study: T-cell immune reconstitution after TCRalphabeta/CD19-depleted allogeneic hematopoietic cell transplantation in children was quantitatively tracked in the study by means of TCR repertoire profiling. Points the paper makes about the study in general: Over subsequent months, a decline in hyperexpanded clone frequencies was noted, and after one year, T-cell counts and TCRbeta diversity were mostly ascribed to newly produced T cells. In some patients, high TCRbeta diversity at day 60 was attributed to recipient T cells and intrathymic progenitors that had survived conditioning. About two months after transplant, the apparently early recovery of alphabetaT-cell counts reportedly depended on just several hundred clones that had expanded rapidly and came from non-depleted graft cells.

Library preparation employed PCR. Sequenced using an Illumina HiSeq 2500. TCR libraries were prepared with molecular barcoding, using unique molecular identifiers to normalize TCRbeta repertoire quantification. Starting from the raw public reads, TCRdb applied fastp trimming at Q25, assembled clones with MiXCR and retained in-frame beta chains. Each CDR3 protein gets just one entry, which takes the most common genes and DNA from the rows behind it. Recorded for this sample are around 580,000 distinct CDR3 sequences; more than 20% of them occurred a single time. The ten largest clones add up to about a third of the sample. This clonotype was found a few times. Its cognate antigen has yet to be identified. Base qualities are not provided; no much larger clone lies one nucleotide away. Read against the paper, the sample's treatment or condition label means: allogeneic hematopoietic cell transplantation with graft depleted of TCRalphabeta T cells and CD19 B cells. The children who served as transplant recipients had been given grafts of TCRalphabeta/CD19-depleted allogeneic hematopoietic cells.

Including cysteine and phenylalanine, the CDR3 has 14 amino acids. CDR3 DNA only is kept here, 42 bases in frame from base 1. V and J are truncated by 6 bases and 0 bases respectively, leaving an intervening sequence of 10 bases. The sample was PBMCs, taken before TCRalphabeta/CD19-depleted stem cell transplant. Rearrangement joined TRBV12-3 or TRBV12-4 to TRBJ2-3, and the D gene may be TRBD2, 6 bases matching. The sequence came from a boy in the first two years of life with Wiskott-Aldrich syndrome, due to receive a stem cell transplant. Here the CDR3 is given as CASRPSASTDTQYF. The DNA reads TGTGCCAGCAGGCCTAGCGCTAGCACAGATACGCAGTATTTT.